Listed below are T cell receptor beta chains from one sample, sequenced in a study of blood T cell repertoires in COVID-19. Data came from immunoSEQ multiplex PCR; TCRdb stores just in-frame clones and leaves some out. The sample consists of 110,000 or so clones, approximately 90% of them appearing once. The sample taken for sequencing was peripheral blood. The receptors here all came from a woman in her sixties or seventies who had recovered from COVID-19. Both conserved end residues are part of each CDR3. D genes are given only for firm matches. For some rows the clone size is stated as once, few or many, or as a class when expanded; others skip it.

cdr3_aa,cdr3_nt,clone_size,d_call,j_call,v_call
CAMGGQGEHGYTF,TGTGCCATGGGTGGACAGGGAGAGCATGGCTACACCTTC,-,TRBD1,TRBJ1-2,TRBV10-3
CASSQEQYSNQPQHF,TGCGCCAGCAGCCAAGAACAGTATAGCAATCAGCCCCAGCATTTT,-,-,TRBJ1-5,TRBV4-3
CAWSAQGSGTEAFF,TGTGCCTGGAGTGCACAGGGGAGCGGCACTGAAGCTTTCTTT,-,TRBD1,TRBJ1-1,TRBV30
CASSQTRDYGYTF,TGTGCCAGCAGTCAGACCAGGGACTATGGCTACACCTTC,-,-,TRBJ1-2,TRBV7-2
CASSGRDLGYGYTF,TGTGCCAGCAGTGGCCGGGACTTGGGCTATGGCTACACCTTC,-,-,TRBJ1-2,TRBV6-6
CASSPSIDQPQHF,TGTGCCAGCTCACCTTCTATAGATCAGCCCCAGCATTTT,-,-,TRBJ1-5,TRBV18
CASSSAGAPKETQYF,TGTGCCAGCAGTTCCGCGGGGGCTCCCAAAGAGACCCAGTACTTC,-,-,TRBJ2-5,TRBV28
CASSLSGLAAYEQYF,TGTGCCAGCAGCTTGTCAGGACTAGCGGCCTACGAGCAGTACTTC,-,TRBD2,TRBJ2-7,TRBV5-4
CASSRGRASNQPQHF,TGTGCCAGTAGTCGAGGCAGGGCAAGCAATCAGCCCCAGCATTTT,-,-,TRBJ1-5,TRBV19
CASSLELPTGETQYF,TGCGCCAGCAGCTTGGAACTTCCCACGGGGGAGACCCAGTACTTC,-,-,TRBJ2-5,TRBV5-1
CASSLRGGLALTDTQYF,TGTGCCAGCAGTTTAAGGGGGGGACTAGCGTTAACAGATACGCAGTATTTT,-,TRBD2,TRBJ2-3,TRBV28
CASSRLSGFQETQYF,TGTGCCAGCTCTCGGCTCTCGGGTTTCCAAGAGACCCAGTACTTC,-,-,TRBJ2-5,TRBV18
CASSDRDRGLETQYF,TGCGCCAGCAGTGATCGGGACAGGGGGCTGGAGACCCAGTACTTC,-,TRBD1,TRBJ2-5,TRBV10-2
CASSLERGRGTQYF,TGTGCCAGCAGCTTAGAGCGGGGAAGGGGTACGCAGTATTTT,once,TRBD2,TRBJ2-3,TRBV13
CASKGSSFSTDTQYF,TGCGCCAGCAAGGGGTCCTCCTTTAGCACAGATACGCAGTATTTT,-,-,TRBJ2-3,TRBV5-1
CASRLRREASYEQYF,TGTGCCAGCAGATTAAGGCGGGAGGCCTCCTACGAGCAGTACTTC,-,TRBD2,TRBJ2-7,TRBV27
CASSSVKGNTIYF,TGTGCTAGCAGCTCGGTTAAGGGAAACACCATATATTTT,-,-,TRBJ1-3,TRBV7-7
CASSLAVQETQYF,TGCGCCAGCAGCTTGGCGGTTCAAGAGACCCAGTACTTC,-,-,TRBJ2-5,TRBV5-1
CASSPLDRPFEAFF,TGTGCCAGCAGCCCCCTTGACAGGCCTTTTGAAGCTTTCTTT,-,-,TRBJ1-1,TRBV7-9
CASSPASGGTGELFF,TGTGCCAGCAGCCCTGCTAGCGGGGGTACCGGGGAGCTGTTTTTT,-,TRBD2,TRBJ2-2,TRBV11-3
CASSTPDSHYEQYF,TGTGCCAGCAGCACCCCCGACAGTCACTACGAGCAGTACTTC,-,-,TRBJ2-7,TRBV28
CASSLMGLASTDTQYF,TGTGCCAGCAGCCTAATGGGACTAGCGAGCACAGATACGCAGTATTTT,few,TRBD2,TRBJ2-3,TRBV7-2
CAISSGLYNEQFF,TGTGCCATTTCGAGTGGACTCTACAATGAGCAGTTCTTC,-,-,TRBJ2-1,TRBV10-3
CASSQPGQGTYEQYF,TGTGCCAGCAGCCAACCGGGACAGGGGACCTACGAGCAGTACTTC,-,TRBD1,TRBJ2-7,TRBV11-2
CASSSRGNYGYTF,TGTGCCAGCAGTTCGAGGGGGAACTATGGCTACACCTTC,once,-,TRBJ1-2,TRBV27
CASSFSETGRSQPQHF,TGTGCCAGCAGCTTCTCCGAGACAGGGAGAAGTCAGCCCCAGCATTTT,-,TRBD1,TRBJ1-5,TRBV7-9
CASSIEIQARGTEAFF,TGTGCCAGTAGTATAGAGATACAGGCGAGAGGAACTGAAGCTTTCTTT,-,-,TRBJ1-1,TRBV19
CASSFLTTGLKTQYF,TGCGCCAGCAGCTTCTTAACGACAGGCCTAAAGACCCAGTACTTC,-,-,TRBJ2-5,TRBV5-1
CATSETGTDGYTF,TGTGCCACCAGTGAGACAGGGACGGACGGCTACACCTTC,-,TRBD1,TRBJ1-2,TRBV24-1
CASSIKGAGGVNEQYF,TGTGCCAGTAGTATAAAGGGAGCGGGAGGGGTAAACGAGCAGTACTTC,few,TRBD2,TRBJ2-7,TRBV19
CASRLQGATEAFF,TGCGCCAGCAGATTACAGGGTGCCACTGAAGCTTTCTTT,-,-,TRBJ1-1,TRBV5-1
CASIRGSEETQYF,TGTGCCAGCATAAGGGGCTCGGAAGAGACCCAGTACTTC,-,-,TRBJ2-5,TRBV2
CASSSRDSVFF,TGTGCCAGCAGTTCCCGCGACAGCGTTTTCTTT,-,-,TRBJ1-1,TRBV6-5
CASSDYRVLKNTIYF,TGTGCCAGCAGCGACTACAGAGTACTAAAAAACACCATATATTTT,few,-,TRBJ1-3,TRBV11-2
CAISPQAFSGNTIYF,TGTGCCATCAGCCCACAGGCCTTCTCTGGAAACACCATATATTTT,-,-,TRBJ1-3,TRBV10-3
CASRTTGQSNSNSPLHF,TGTGCCAGCAGAACCACGGGACAGAGCAACAGTAATTCACCCCTCCACTTT,-,TRBD1,TRBJ1-6,TRBV7-6
CASSQDPSRGYEQYF,TGCGCCAGCAGCCAAGATCCCAGCAGGGGCTACGAGCAGTACTTC,-,-,TRBJ2-7,TRBV4-1
CASSFEPDTQYF,TGTGCCAGCAGCTTCGAGCCAGATACGCAGTATTTT,-,-,TRBJ2-3,TRBV7-2
CSVEGGQGVWEQYF,TGCAGCGTTGAGGGGGGACAGGGCGTGTGGGAGCAGTACTTC,-,TRBD1,TRBJ2-7,TRBV29-1
CASSSEQGARSDTQYF,TGCGCCAGCAGCTCTGAACAGGGGGCCAGGTCAGATACGCAGTATTTT,-,TRBD1,TRBJ2-3,TRBV4-3
CASSQESYAPSTDTQYF,TGTGCCAGCAGCCAAGAAAGCTACGCGCCTAGCACAGATACGCAGTATTTT,-,-,TRBJ2-3,TRBV4-2
CASRDRGGVETQYF,TGTGCCAGTAGGGACAGGGGAGGGGTAGAGACCCAGTACTTC,once,TRBD1,TRBJ2-5,TRBV19
CASSLVGDRRYNEQFF,TGCGCCAGCAGCTTGGTAGGGGACAGGCGATACAATGAGCAGTTCTTC,-,TRBD1,TRBJ2-1,TRBV5-1
CASMAGGGPTDTQYF,TGTGCCAGCATGGCCGGGGGGGGACCCACAGATACGCAGTATTTT,-,TRBD2,TRBJ2-3,TRBV6-6
CASSPPPRGGYTF,TGTGCCAGCAGTCCCCCCCCCAGGGGAGGCTACACCTTC,-,-,TRBJ1-2,TRBV28
CASSSRPGLAGDWRGWEQYF,TGCGCCAGCAGCTCCCGCCCGGGACTAGCGGGGGACTGGCGGGGATGGGAGCAGTACTTC,-,TRBD2,TRBJ2-7,TRBV5-1
CASSNGATSGNTIYF,TGTGCCAGCAGCAATGGGGCGACCTCTGGAAACACCATATATTTT,-,-,TRBJ1-3,TRBV21-1
CASSPDRDYDTF,TGTGCCAGCAGCCCGGACAGGGACTATGACACCTTC,-,TRBD1,TRBJ1-2,TRBV5-4
CASTSLSGRGDEQYF,TGTGCCAGCACCTCGCTGTCGGGGCGGGGGGACGAGCAGTACTTC,-,TRBD2,TRBJ2-7,TRBV7-2
CASSAAGTGYYEQYF,TGTGCCAGCAGCGCCGCCGGGACAGGGTACTACGAGCAGTACTTC,-,TRBD1,TRBJ2-7,TRBV7-2
CASSRQGPDSPLHF,TGTGCCAGCAGCCGACAGGGCCCTGATTCACCCCTCCACTTT,once,TRBD1,TRBJ1-6,TRBV6-5
CASSRGTGGTGGYTF,TGCGCCAGCAGCCGCGGGACAGGGGGCACGGGTGGCTACACCTTC,once,TRBD1,TRBJ1-2,TRBV4-1
CASSYSGEKLFF,TGTGCCAGCAGTTACTCGGGCGAAAAACTGTTTTTT,once,-,TRBJ1-4,TRBV6-5
CATSDPGLVGTDTQYF,TGTGCCACCAGTGACCCCGGACTAGTGGGCACAGATACGCAGTATTTT,once,TRBD2,TRBJ2-3,TRBV24-1
CASSSNLGPSTDTQYF,TGTGCCAGCAGCTCAAACCTTGGGCCCAGCACAGATACGCAGTATTTT,-,-,TRBJ2-3,TRBV5-4
CASSLFAGASNTGELFF,TGTGCCAGCAGTTTATTTGCGGGGGCCTCGAACACCGGGGAGCTGTTTTTT,-,-,TRBJ2-2,TRBV27
CASTLGLAASTDTQYF,TGTGCCAGCACACTTGGGCTAGCGGCAAGCACAGATACGCAGTATTTT,-,TRBD2,TRBJ2-3,TRBV5-6
CASKMLAPYNEQFF,TGTGCCAGTAAAATGCTAGCGCCATACAATGAGCAGTTCTTC,-,-,TRBJ2-1,TRBV19
CASTGTGGSNYGYTF,TGTGCCAGCACTGGGACAGGGGGATCTAACTATGGCTACACCTTC,-,TRBD1,TRBJ1-2,TRBV2